This entry features one TCR beta chain sequence. Its antigen is currently unknown. The data were obtained in a study of shared clonotypes between healthy human individuals. Overall study context: The study used three CD4 naive, three CD4 memory, two CD8 naive and one CD8 memory plate per donor. Study results and limitations: For naive CD4 cells, 4% to 5% of clonotypes were shared across a handful of donors. There were few donors, and this limited the genetic and exposure-history diversity represented.

Naive CD8 cells comprised CD45RO-negative, CCR7-positively selected cells, excluding terminally differentiated effector memory CD45RA+ cells. Authors' analysis steps: Junction-only sequences produced by ImmunoSEQ had no quality scores, so filtering differed. The table came from immunoSEQ multiplex PCR; TCRdb's copy has only in-frame clones and leaves some out. That table is the source of V, J and clone size, and D and trimming were worked out from the DNA. The table has about 580,000 clones, 95% to 98% seen once. This clonotype originated in a man aged 25 to 40 in good health. The specimen sequenced was naive CD8+ T cells sorted from blood.

The CDR3 DNA reads TGTGCCAGCAGAGACTCCGCCTACGAGCAGTACTTC. Translating it yields CASRDSAYEQYF. The chain carries TRBV6-6 and TRBJ2-7; D is uncertain. The CDR3 is 12 amino acids. With 6 bases removed from V and 2 bases from J, the gap between germline ends came to 8 bases. In germline, CDR1 is MNHNY, CDR2 SVGAGI (reference sequence).